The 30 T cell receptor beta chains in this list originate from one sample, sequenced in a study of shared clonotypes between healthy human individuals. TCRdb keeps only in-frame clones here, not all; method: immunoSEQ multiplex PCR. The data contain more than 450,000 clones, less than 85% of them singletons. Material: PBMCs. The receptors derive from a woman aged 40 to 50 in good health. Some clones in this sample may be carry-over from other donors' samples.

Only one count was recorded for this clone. CDR3 DNA: TGTGCCAGCAGCTCAGGACTAGCGGGCTCCTACAATGAGCAGTTCTTC. It specifies CASSSGLAGSYNEQFF. V usage is TRBV5-4 and J usage is TRBJ2-1; 11 bases fit TRBD2. CDR1 is SGHNT and CDR2 is YYREEE in the germline V gene (reference sequence). The CDR3 spans 16 residues. V lost 3 bases to trimming and J lost 0 bases; unmatched junction nucleotides: 2.

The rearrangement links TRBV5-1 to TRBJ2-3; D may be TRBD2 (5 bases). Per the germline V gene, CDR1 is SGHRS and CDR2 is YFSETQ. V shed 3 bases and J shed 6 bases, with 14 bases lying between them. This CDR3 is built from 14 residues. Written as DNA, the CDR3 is TGCGCCAGCAGCTCTGGAGGAAGTTCGGATACGCAGTATTTT. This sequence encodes CASSSGGSSDTQYF.

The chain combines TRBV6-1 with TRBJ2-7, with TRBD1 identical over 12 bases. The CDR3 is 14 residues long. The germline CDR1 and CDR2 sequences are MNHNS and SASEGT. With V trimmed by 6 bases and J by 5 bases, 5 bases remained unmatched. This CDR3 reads CASRGQGAFHEQYF. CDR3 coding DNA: TGTGCCAGCAGGGGACAGGGGGCTTTCCACGAGCAGTACTTC.

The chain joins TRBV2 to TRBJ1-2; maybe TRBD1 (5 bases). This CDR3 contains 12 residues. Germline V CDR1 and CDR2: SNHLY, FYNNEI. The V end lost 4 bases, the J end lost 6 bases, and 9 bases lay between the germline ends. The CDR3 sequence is CASSVGRDGYTF. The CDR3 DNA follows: TGTGCCAGCAGTGTAGGCAGGGATGGCTACACCTTC.

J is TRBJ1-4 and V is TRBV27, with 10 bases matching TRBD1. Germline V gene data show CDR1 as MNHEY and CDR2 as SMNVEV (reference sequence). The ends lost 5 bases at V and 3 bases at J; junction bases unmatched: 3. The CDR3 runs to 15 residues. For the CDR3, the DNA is TGTGCCAGCAGTCGACAGGGGGCAGCTAATGAAAAACTGTTTTTT. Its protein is CASSRQGAANEKLFF. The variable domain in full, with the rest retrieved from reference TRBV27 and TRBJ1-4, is EAQVTQNPRYLITVTGKKLTVTCSQNMNHEYMSWYRQDPGLGLRQIYYSMNVEVTDKGDVPEGYKVSRKEKRNFPLILESPSPNQTSLYFCASSRQGAANEKLFFGSGTQLSVL.

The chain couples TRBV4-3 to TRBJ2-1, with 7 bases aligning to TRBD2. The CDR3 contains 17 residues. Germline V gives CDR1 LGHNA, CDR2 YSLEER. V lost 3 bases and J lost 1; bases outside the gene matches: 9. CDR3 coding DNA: TGCGCCAGCAGCCAGACCCCTCCCGGGGGGTCCTACAATGAGCAGTTCTTC. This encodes CASSQTPPGGSYNEQFF.

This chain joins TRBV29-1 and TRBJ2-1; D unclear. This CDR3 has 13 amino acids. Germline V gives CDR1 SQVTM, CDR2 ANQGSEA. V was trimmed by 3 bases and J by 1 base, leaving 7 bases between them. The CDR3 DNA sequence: TGCAGCGTTGACGGGCAATCCTACAATGAGCAGTTCTTC. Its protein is CSVDGQSYNEQFF.

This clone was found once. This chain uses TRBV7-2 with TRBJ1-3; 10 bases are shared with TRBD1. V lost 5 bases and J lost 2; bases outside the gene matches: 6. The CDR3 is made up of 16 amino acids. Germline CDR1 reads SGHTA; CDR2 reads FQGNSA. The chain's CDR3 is CASSPGQGRTGNTIYF. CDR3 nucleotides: TGTGCCAGCAGCCCGGGACAGGGGAGGACTGGAAACACCATATATTTT.

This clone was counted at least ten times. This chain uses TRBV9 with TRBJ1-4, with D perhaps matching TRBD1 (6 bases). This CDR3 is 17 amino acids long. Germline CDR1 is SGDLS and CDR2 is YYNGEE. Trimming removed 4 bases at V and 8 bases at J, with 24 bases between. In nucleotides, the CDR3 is TGTGCCAGCAGCCTACAGGGAAGGCCGAGGGGGGAGGAAAAACTGTTTTTT. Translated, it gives CASSLQGRPRGEEKLFF.

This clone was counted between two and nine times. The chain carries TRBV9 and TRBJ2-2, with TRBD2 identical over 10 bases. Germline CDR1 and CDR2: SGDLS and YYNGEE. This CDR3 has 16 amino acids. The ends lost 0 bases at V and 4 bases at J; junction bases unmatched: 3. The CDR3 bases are TGTGCCAGCAGCGTAGTTCCTAGCGGGAGCACCGGGGAGCTGTTTTTT. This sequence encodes CASSVVPSGSTGELFF.

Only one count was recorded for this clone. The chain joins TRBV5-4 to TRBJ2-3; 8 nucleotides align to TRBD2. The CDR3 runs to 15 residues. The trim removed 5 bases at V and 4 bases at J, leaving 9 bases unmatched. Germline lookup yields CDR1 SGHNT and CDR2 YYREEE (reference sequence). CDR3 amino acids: CASSPSGSVADTQYF. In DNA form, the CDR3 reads TGTGCCAGCAGTCCCAGCGGGAGTGTGGCAGATACGCAGTATTTT. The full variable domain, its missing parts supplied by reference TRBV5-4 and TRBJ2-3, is ETGVTQSPTHLIKTRGQQVTLRCSSQSGHNTVSWYQQALGQGPQFIFQYYREEENGRGNFPPRFSGLQFPNYSSELNVNALELDDSALYLCASSPSGSVADTQYFGPGTRLTVL.

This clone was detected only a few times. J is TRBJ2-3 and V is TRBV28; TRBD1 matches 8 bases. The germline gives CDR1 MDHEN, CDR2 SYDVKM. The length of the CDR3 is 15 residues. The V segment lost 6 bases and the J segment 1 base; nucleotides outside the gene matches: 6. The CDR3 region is CASRQDRARTDTQYF. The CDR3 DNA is TGTGCCAGCAGGCAGGACAGGGCTCGCACAGATACGCAGTATTTT.

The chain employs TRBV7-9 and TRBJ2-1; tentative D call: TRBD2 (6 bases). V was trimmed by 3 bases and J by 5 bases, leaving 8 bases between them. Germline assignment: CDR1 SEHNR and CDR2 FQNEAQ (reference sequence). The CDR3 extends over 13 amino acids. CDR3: CASSFRGNNEQFF. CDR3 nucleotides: TGTGCCAGCAGCTTTCGGGGGAACAATGAGCAGTTCTTC.

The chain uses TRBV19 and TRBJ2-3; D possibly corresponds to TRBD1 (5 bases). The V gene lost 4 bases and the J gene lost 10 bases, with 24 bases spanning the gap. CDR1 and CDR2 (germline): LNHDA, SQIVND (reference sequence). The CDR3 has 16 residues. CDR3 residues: CASSKTKQADLYAQYF. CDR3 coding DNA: TGTGCCAGTAGTAAGACGAAACAGGCCGACCTTTACGCGCAGTATTTT. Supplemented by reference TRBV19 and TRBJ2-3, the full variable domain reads DGGITQSPKYLFRKEGQNVTLSCEQNLNHDAMYWYRQDPGQGLRLIYYSQIVNDFQKGDIAEGYSVSREKKESFPLTVTSAQKNPTAFYLCASSKTKQADLYAQYFGPGTRLTVL.

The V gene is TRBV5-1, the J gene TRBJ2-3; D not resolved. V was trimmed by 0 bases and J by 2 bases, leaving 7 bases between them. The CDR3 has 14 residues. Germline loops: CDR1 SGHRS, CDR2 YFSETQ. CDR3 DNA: TGCGCCAGCAGCTTGGACCCACCCACAGATACGCAGTATTTT. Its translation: CASSLDPPTDTQYF.

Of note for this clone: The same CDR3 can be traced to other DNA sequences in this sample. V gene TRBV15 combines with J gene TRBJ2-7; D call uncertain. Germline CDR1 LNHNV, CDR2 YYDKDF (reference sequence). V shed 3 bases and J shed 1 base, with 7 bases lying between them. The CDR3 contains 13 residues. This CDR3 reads CATSSPSSYEQYF. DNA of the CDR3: TGTGCCACCAGCAGCCCCAGTTCCTACGAGCAGTACTTC.

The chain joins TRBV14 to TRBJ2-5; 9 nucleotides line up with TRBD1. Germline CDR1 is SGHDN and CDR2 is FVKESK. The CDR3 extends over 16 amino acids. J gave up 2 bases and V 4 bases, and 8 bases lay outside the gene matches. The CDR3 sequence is CASSLTGGMWQETQYF. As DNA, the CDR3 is TGTGCCAGCAGCCTTACAGGGGGCATGTGGCAAGAGACCCAGTACTTC.

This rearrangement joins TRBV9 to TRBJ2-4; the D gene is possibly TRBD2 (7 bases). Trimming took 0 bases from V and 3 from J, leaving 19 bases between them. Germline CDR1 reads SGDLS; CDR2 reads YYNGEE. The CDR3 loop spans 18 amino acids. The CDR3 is CASSVDPWTRGGKNIQYF. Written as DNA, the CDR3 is TGTGCCAGCAGCGTAGACCCTTGGACTAGAGGGGGCAAAAACATTCAGTACTTC.

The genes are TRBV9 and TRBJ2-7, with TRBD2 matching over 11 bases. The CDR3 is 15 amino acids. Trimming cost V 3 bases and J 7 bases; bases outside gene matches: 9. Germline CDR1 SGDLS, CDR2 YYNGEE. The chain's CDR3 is CASSAQTSGNYEQYF. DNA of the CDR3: TGTGCCAGCAGCGCCCAGACTAGCGGGAATTATGAGCAGTACTTC.

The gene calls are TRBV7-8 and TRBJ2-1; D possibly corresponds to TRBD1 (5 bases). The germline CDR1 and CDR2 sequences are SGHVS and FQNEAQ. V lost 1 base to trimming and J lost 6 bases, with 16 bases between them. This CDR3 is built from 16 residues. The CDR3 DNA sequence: TGTGCCAGCAGCTTAGGATCGGGTCAGGGTGGCAATGAGCAGTTCTTC. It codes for CASSLGSGQGGNEQFF.

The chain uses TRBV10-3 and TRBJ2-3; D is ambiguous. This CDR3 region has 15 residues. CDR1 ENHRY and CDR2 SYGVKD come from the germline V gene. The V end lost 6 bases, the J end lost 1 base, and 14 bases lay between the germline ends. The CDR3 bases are TGTGCCATCAGGGCCTTAGATGGCGGCACAGATACGCAGTATTTT. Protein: CAIRALDGGTDTQYF.

The CDR3 sequence: CASSQRPGANVLTF. CDR3 in DNA: TGTGCCAGCAGCCAGCGTCCTGGGGCCAACGTCCTGACTTTC. V gene TRBV14 combines with J gene TRBJ2-6; D ambiguous. Germline V gene sequence: CDR1 SGHDN, CDR2 FVKESK. This CDR3 is built from 14 residues. With 3 bases removed from V and 2 bases from J, the gap between germline ends came to 5 bases.

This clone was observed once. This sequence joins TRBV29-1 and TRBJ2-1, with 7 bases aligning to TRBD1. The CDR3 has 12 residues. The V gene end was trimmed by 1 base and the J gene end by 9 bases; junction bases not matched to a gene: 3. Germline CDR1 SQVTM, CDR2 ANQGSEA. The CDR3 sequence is CSVEVRGSEQFF. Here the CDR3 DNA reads TGCAGCGTTGAAGTCAGGGGGTCTGAGCAGTTCTTC.

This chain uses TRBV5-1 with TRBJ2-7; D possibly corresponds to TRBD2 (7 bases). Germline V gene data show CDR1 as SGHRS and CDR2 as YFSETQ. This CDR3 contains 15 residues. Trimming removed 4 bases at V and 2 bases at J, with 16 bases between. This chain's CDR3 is CASSPRGAAPYEQYF. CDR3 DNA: TGCGCCAGCAGCCCCCGGGGGGCCGCCCCCTACGAGCAGTACTTC.

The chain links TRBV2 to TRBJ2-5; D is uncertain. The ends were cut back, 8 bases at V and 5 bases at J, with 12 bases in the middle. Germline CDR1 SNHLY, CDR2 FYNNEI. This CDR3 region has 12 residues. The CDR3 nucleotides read TGTGCCAGCCACTCCGAATCGGAGACCCAGTACTTC. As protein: CASHSESETQYF.

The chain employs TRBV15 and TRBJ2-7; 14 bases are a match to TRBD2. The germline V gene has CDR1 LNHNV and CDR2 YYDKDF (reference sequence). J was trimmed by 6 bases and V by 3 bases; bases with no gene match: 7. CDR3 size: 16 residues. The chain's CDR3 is CATSRDPGLAGAEQYF. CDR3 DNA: TGTGCCACCAGCAGGGACCCGGGACTAGCGGGAGCCGAGCAGTACTTC.

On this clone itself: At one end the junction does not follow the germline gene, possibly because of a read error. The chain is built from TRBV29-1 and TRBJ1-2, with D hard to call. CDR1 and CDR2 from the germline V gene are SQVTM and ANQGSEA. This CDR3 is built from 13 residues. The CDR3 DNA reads TGCAGCGTTGAGAGGCCAGCTAACTATGGCCACACCTTC. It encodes CSVERPANYGHTF.

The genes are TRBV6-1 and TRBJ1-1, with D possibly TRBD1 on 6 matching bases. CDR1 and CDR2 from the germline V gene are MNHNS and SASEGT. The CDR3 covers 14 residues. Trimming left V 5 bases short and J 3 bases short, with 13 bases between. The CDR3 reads CASSWTAGDTEAFF. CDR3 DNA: TGTGCCAGCAGTTGGACAGCAGGGGACACTGAAGCTTTCTTT.

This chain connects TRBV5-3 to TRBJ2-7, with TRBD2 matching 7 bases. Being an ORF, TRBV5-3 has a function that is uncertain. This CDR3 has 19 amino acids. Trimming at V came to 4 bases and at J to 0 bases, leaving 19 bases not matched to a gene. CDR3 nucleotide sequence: TGTGCCAGAAGCATACAATCACGCGGGAGATATAAAGACTCCTACGAGCAGTACTTC. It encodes CARSIQSRGRYKDSYEQYF.

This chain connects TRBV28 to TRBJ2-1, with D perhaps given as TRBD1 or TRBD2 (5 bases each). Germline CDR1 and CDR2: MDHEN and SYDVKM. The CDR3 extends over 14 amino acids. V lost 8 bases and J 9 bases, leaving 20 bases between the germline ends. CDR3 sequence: CASCPGTRIGEQFF. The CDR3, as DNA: TGTGCCAGCTGTCCCGGGACGCGTATTGGTGAGCAGTTCTTC.